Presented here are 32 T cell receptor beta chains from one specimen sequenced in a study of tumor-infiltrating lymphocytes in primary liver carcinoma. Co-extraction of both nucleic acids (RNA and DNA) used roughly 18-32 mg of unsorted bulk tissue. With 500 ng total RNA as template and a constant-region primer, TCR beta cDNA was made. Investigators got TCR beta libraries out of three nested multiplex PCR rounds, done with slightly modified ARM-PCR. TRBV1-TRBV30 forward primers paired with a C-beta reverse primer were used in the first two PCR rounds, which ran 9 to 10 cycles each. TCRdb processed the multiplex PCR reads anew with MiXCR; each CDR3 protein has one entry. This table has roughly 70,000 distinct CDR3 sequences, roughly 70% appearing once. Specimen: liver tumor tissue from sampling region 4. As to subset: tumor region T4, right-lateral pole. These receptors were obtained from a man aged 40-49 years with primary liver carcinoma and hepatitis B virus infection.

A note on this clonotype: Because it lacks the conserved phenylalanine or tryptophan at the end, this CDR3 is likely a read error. CDR3 in amino acids: CACSPSRGMVNTEAFL. DNA of the CDR3: TGTGCCTGCAGCCCATCCAGGGGGATGGTGAACACTGAAGCTTTCTTA. This chain connects TRBV11-2 to TRBJ1-1; 7 nucleotides align to TRBD1. The CDR3 contains 16 residues. Germline assignment: CDR1 SGHAT and CDR2 FQNNGV.

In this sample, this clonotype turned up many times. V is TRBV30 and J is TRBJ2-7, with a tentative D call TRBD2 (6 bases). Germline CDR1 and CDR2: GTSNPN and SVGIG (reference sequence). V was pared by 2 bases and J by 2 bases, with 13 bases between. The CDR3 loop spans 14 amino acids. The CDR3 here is CAWSFGGNPYEQYF. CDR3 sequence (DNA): TGTGCCTGGAGTTTTGGGGGGAATCCCTACGAGCAGTACTTC.

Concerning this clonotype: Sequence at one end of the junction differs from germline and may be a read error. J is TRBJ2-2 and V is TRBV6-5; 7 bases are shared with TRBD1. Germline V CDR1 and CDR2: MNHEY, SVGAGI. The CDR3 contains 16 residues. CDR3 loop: CASSYLQGVNTGELFF. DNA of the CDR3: TGTGCCAGCAGCTACTTGCAGGGGGTGAACACCGGGGAGCTGTTTTTT.

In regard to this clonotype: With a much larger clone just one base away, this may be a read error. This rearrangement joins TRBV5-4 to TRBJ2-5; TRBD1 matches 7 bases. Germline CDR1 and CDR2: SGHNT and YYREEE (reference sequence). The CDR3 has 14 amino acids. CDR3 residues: CVSSAAGGQETQYF. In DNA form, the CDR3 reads TGTGTCAGCAGCGCGGCAGGGGGTCAAGAGACCCAGTACTTC.

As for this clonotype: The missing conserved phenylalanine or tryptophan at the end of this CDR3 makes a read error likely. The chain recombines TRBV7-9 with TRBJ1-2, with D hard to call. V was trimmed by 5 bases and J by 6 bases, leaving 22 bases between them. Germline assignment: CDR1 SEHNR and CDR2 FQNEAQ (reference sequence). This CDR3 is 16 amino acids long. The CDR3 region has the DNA TGTGCCAGCAGCCCCGAGGGCAGGCTTTCCCAGCATGGCTACACCTTA. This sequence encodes CASSPEGRLSQHGYTL.

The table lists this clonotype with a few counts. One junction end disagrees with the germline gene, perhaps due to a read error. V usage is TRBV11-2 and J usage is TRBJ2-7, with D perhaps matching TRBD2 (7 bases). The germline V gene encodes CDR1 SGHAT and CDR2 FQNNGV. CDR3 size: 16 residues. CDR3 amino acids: CASSFIRGAIHNEQYF. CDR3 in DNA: TGCGCCAGCAGCTTCATACGGGGGGCCATACATAACGAACAGTACTTC.

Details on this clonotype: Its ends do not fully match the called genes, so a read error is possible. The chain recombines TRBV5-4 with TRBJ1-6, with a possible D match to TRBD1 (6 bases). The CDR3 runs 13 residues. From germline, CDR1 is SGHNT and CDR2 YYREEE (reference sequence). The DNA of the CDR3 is TGTTCCAGTAGCATAGAGCCGGAGGGGGCCCTCCACTTT. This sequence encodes CSSSIEPEGALHF.

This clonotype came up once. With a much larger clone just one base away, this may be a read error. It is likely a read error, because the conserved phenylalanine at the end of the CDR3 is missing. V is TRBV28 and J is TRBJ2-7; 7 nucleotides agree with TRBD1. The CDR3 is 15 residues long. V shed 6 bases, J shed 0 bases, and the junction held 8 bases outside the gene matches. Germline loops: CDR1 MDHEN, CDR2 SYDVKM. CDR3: CASSPRQGNSYEQYS. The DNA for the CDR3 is TGTGCCAGCAGCCCAAGACAGGGTAACTCCTACGAGCAGTACTCC.

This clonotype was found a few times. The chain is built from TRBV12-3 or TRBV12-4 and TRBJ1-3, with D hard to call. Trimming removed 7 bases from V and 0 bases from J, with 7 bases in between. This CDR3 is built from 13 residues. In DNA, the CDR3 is TGTGCCAGCACTGGGAACTCTGGAAACACCATATATTTT. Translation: CASTGNSGNTIYF.

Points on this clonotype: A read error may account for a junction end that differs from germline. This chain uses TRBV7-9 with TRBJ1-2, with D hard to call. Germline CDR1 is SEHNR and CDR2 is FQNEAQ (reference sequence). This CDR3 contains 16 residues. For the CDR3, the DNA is TGTGCCAGTAACCCCGAGGGCAGGCTGTCCCAGTATGGCCACACCTTC. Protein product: CASNPEGRLSQYGHTF.

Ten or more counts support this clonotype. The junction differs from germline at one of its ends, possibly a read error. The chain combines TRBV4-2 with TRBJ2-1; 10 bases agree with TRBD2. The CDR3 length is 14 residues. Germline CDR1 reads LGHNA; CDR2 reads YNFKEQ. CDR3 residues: CASSQLAGYNEQFF. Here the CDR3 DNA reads TGTGCCAGTAGCCAACTAGCGGGATACAATGAGCAGTTCTTC.

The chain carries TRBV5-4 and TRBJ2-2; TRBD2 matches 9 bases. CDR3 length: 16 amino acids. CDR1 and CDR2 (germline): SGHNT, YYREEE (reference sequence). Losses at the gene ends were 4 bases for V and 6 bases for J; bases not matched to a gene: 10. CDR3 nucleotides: TGTGCCAGCAGCCCTGGTGCGGGAGGGCTCGCCGGGGAGCTGTTTTTT. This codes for CASSPGAGGLAGELFF.

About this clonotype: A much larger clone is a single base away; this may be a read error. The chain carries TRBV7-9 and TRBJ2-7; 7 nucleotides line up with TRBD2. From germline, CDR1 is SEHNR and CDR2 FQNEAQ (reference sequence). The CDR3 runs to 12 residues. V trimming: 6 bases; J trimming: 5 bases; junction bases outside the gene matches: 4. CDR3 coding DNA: TGTGCCAGCAGGTGGGCGGGGGACGAGCAGTACTTC. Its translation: CASRWAGDEQYF.

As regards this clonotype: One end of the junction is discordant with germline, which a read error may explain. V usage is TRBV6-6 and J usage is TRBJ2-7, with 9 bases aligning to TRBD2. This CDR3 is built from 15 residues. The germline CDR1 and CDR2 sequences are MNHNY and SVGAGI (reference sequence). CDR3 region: CTSSNRAGGSYEQYF. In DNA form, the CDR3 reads TGTACCAGCTCCAACCGGGCGGGAGGGAGCTACGAGCAGTACTTC.

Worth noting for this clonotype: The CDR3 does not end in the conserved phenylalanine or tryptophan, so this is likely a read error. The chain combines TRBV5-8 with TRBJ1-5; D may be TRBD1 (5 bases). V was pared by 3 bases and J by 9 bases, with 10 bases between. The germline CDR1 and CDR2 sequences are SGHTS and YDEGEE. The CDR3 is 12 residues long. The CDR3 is CASSWGMGPQHY. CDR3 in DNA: TGTGCCAGCAGCTGGGGGATGGGGCCCCAGCATTAT.

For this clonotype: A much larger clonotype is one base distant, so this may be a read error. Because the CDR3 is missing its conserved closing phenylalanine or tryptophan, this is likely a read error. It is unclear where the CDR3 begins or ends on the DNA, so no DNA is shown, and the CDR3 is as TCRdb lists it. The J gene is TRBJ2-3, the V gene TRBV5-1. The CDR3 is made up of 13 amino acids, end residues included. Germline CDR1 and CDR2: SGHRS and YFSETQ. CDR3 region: CASSLVGTDTHYS.

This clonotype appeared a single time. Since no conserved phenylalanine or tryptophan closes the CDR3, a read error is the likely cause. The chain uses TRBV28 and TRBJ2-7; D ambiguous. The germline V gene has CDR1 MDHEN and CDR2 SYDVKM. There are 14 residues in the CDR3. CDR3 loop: CASSLFAWDGEQYL. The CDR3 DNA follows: TGCGCCAGTAGTTTATTCGCTTGGGATGGAGAGCAGTACCTC.

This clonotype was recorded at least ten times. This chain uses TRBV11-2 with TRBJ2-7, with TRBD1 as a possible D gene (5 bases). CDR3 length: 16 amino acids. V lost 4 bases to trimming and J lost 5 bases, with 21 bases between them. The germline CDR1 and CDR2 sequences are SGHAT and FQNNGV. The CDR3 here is CASSSLRAITSDEQYF. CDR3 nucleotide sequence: TGTGCCAGCAGCTCTCTCAGGGCGATAACTTCCGACGAGCAGTACTTC.

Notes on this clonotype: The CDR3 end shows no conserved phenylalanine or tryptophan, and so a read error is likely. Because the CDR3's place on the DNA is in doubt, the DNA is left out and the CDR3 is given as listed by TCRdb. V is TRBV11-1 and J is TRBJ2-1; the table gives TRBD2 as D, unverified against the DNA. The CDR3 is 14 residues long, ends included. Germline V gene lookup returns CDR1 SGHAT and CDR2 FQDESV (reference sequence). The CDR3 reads CASSLSTSPYEQIS.

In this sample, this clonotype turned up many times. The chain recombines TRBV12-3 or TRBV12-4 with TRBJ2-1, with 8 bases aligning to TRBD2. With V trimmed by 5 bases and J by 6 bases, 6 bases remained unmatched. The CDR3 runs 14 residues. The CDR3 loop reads CASSPGLVGNEQFF. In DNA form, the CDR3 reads TGTGCCAGCAGTCCGGGACTAGTGGGCAATGAGCAGTTCTTC.

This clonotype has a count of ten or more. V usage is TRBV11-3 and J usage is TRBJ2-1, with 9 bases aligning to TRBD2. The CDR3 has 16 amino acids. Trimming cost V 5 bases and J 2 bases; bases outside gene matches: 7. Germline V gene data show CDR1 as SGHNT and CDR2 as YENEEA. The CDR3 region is CASSLISGRPYNEQFF. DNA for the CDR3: TGTGCCAGCAGCCTGATTAGCGGGAGACCCTACAATGAGCAGTTCTTC.

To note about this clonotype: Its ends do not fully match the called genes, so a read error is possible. In nucleotides, the CDR3 is TGTGCCAGCAGCTTAAGAGGGAGTGGAACCGGGGAACTGTTTTTT. It is translated as CASSLRGSGTGELFF. V usage is TRBV11-1 and J usage is TRBJ2-2, with D possibly TRBD2 on 5 matching bases. The CDR3 extends over 15 amino acids. The germline CDR1 and CDR2 sequences are SGHAT and FQDESV (reference sequence).

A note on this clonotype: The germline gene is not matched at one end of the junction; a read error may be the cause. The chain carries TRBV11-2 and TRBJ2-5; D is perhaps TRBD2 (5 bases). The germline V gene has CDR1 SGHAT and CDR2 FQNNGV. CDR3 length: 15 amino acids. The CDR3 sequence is CGSSFEWNQREIQYF. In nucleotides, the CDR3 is TGTGGCAGCAGCTTCGAGTGGAATCAGAGGGAAATCCAGTACTTC.

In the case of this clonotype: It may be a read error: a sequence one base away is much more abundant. CDR3 amino acids: CSLGGRATETQNF. The CDR3 region has the DNA TGCAGCCTTGGTGGGAGGGCTACTGAGACCCAGAACTTC. The chain combines TRBV29-1 with TRBJ2-5, with 7 bases identical to TRBD2. This CDR3 contains 13 residues. From germline, CDR1 is SQVTM and CDR2 ANQGSEA.

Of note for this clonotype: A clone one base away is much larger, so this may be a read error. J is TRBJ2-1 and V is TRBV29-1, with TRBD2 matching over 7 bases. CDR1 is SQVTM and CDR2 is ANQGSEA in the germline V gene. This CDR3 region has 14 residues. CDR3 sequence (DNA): TGCAACGGGACTGTGAGCGGGATCTACAATGAGCAGTTCTTC. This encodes CNGTVSGIYNEQFF.

The CDR3 spells CAISASRGGKANEQYF. CDR3 nucleotides: TGTGCCATCAGTGCTTCTAGAGGGGGGAAGGCCAACGAGCAGTACTTC. The rearrangement links TRBV10-3 to TRBJ2-7; possibly TRBD1 or TRBD2 for D (6 bases each). CDR1 is ENHRY and CDR2 is SYGVKD in the germline V gene. The CDR3 is 16 amino acids. Trimming cost V 4 bases and J 5 bases, with 21 bases left between them.

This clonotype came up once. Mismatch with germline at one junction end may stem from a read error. The CDR3 spells CASSLRGIYSCNEQLF. The CDR3 bases are TGTGCCAGCAGTTTACGGGGAATATACTCCTGCAATGAGCAGCTCTTC. This chain uses TRBV12-3 or TRBV12-4 with TRBJ2-1, with D maybe TRBD2 (5 bases). The CDR3 loop spans 16 amino acids.

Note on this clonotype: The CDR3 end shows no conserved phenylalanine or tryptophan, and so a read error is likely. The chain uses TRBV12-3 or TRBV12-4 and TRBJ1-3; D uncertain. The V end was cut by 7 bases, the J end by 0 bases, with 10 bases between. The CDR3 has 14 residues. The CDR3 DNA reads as TGTGCCAGCAATCCTGTTAGCTCTGGAAACACCATATATCAT. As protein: CASNPVSSGNTIYH.

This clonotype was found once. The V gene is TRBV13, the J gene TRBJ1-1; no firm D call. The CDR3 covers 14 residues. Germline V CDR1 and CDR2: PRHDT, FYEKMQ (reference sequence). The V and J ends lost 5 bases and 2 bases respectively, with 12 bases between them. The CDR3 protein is CASSIVDGNTEAFF. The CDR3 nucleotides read TGTGCCAGCAGCATAGTGGACGGAAACACTGAAGCTTTCTTT.

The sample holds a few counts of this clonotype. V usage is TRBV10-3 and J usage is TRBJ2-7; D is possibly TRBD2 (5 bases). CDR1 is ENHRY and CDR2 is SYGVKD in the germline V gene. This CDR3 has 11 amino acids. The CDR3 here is CVTSEGNEQYF. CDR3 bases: TGTGTCACGTCCGAGGGAAATGAGCAGTACTTC.

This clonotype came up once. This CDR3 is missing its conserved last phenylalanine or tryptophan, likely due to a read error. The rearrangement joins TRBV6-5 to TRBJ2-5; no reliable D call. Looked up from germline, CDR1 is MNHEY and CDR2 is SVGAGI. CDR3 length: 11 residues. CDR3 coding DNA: TGTACCAGCACCGCCCGCGGGACCCAGTACTCC. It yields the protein CTSTARGTQYS.

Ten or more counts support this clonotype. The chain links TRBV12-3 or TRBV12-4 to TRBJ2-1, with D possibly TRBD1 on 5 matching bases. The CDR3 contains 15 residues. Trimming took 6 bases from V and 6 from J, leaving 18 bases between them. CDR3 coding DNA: TGTGCCAGCAGCCCCGGACACGGTCCTCTCAATGAGCAGTTCTTC. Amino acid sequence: CASSPGHGPLNEQFF.